Listed here are 13 T cell receptor beta chains from one sample, sequenced in a study of shared clonotypes between healthy human individuals. CD45RO-negative cells were positively selected for CCR7, leaving out terminally differentiated effector memory CD45RA+ cells. This table comes from immunoSEQ multiplex PCR, and its TCRdb copy is limited to in-frame clones, with some not included. The table shows about 2,200,000 clones, with 85% to 95% occurring only once. Sequenced input: naive CD8+ T cells from PBMCs. Receptors originate from a man between 18 and 35 years old in good health. Some clones in this sample may be carry-over from other donors' samples.

For this clone: The same CDR3 is also encoded by other DNA sequences in this sample. V usage is TRBV6-5 and J usage is TRBJ2-7, with D perhaps matching TRBD1 (6 bases). Germline loops: CDR1 MNHEY, CDR2 SVGAGI. V was cut by 6 bases and J by 0 bases, with 15 bases left in between. The CDR3 loop spans 15 amino acids. CDR3 protein: CASSFRDRSSYEQYF. The CDR3 coding sequence is TGTGCCAGCAGCTTCCGCGACAGGAGCTCCTACGAGCAGTACTTC.

The chain carries TRBV7-9 and TRBJ2-5; D uncertain. The germline V gene has CDR1 SEHNR and CDR2 FQNEAQ (reference sequence). The CDR3 runs to 14 residues. V was shortened by 1 base and J by 4 bases, with 10 bases between the two germline ends. The CDR3 DNA reads as TGTGCCAGCAGCTTAGTCTCCGTTCTAGAGACCCAGTACTTC. Translated: CASSLVSVLETQYF.

The V and J genes are TRBV27 and TRBJ2-7; possibly TRBD1 or TRBD2 for D (5 bases each). The germline gives CDR1 MNHEY, CDR2 SMNVEV (reference sequence). V lost 3 bases and J 2 bases, leaving 11 bases between the germline ends. CDR3 size: 14 residues. CDR3 DNA: TGTGCCAGCAGTTTGGGGGACCTTCCCTACGAGCAGTACTTC. Translated: CASSLGDLPYEQYF.

The chain joins TRBV19 to TRBJ1-2; 12 positions agree with TRBD1. Germline CDR1 is LNHDA and CDR2 is SQIVND (reference sequence). There are 15 residues in the CDR3. V lost 5 bases to trimming and J lost 7 bases; unmatched junction nucleotides: 8. CDR3 in amino acids: CASSSPGQGAVGYTF. CDR3 coding DNA: TGTGCCAGTAGTTCCCCGGGACAGGGGGCGGTTGGCTACACCTTC.

The rearrangement joins TRBV4-1 to TRBJ1-1; possibly TRBD1 for D (6 bases). Trimming cost V 1 base and J 2 bases, with 8 bases left between them. The CDR3 covers 14 residues. Germline V lookup: CDR1 MGHRA, CDR2 YSYEKL. In DNA, the CDR3 is TGCGCCAGCAGCCAAGCACAGGGCAACACTGAAGCTTTCTTT. It specifies CASSQAQGNTEAFF.

DNA for the CDR3: TGTGCCACCAGCAGAGTTCCCGCCGGGGATGAGCAGTTCTTC. It specifies CATSRVPAGDEQFF. This chain joins TRBV15 and TRBJ2-1, with a possible D match to TRBD2 (5 bases). Trimming took 1 base from V and 8 from J, leaving 12 bases between them. This CDR3 is 14 amino acids long. The germline CDR1 and CDR2 sequences are LNHNV and YYDKDF (reference sequence).

For the CDR3, the DNA is TGTGCCAGCAGCTCCCCTCGGGGGGGCATGAACACTGAAGCTTTCTTT. Translating it yields CASSSPRGGMNTEAFF. The V and J genes are TRBV11-2 and TRBJ1-1, with D maybe TRBD1 (6 bases). Germline CDR1 SGHAT, CDR2 FQNNGV. The CDR3 contains 16 residues. The germline V and J ends were trimmed by 4 bases and 0 bases, with 15 bases remaining between them.

The V call is TRBV27, the J call TRBJ1-5, with unresolved D. The CDR3 totals 13 residues. V gave up 3 bases and J gave up 4 bases, with 7 bases separating them. Germline CDR1 reads MNHEY; CDR2 reads SMNVEV (reference sequence). The DNA for the CDR3 is TGTGCCAGCAGTTTTCAAGCGAATCAGCCCCAGCATTTT. Encoded protein: CASSFQANQPQHF.

CDR3 sequence reads: CAISEPRPGQQTYEQYF. The CDR3 DNA reads TGTGCCATCAGTGAGCCCCGGCCGGGACAGCAAACCTACGAGCAGTACTTC. The chain uses TRBV10-3 and TRBJ2-7; TRBD1 matches at 7 bases. Per the germline V gene, CDR1 is ENHRY and CDR2 is SYGVKD. The CDR3 is made up of 17 amino acids. V was pared by 2 bases and J by 2 bases, with 12 bases of the junction left unmatched.

This chain joins TRBV2 and TRBJ2-3; 9 bases fit TRBD2. Germline CDR1 reads SNHLY; CDR2 reads FYNNEI. There are 16 residues in the CDR3. The ends lost 3 bases at V and 1 base at J; junction bases unmatched: 5. The CDR3 nucleotides read TGTGCCAGCAGTGAGGGACTAGCCGAACGCACAGATACGCAGTATTTT. This codes for CASSEGLAERTDTQYF.

The gene calls are TRBV4-3 and TRBJ2-2; 12 bases are a match to TRBD2. After removal of 6 bases from V and 6 bases from J, the junction contained 5 bases not matched to a gene. CDR1 and CDR2 (germline): LGHNA, YSLEER. This CDR3 contains 15 residues. The CDR3 coding sequence is TGCGCCAGCAGTCCGAGACTAGCGGGAGCCGGGGAGCTGTTTTTT. Amino acids: CASSPRLAGAGELFF.

J is TRBJ2-7 and V is TRBV11-3; TRBD1 aligns across 9 bases. CDR3 length equals 15 residues. Germline CDR1 reads SGHNT; CDR2 reads YENEEA. J gave up 1 base and V 3 bases, and 4 bases lay outside the gene matches. Here the CDR3 reads CASSFPGQGSYEQYF. The CDR3 DNA reads TGTGCCAGCAGCTTCCCGGGACAGGGTTCCTACGAGCAGTACTTC. Full variable domain (rest looked up from reference TRBV11-3 and TRBJ2-7): EAGVVQSPRYKIIEKKQPVAFWCNPISGHNTLYWYLQNLGQGPELLIRYENEEAVDDSQLPKDRFSAERLKGVDSTLKIQPAELGDSAVYLCASSFPGQGSYEQYFGPGTRLTVT.

As DNA, the CDR3 is TGTGCCAGCAGCCCTGGGGCAGCCTACTCTGGGGCCAACGTCCTGACTTTC. This encodes CASSPGAAYSGANVLTF. V gene TRBV11-2 combines with J gene TRBJ2-6; the D gene is possibly TRBD1 (5 bases). The CDR3 has 17 amino acids. Trimming removed 5 bases from V and 0 bases from J, with 14 bases in between. CDR1 and CDR2 (germline): SGHAT, FQNNGV.